This is a list of T cell receptor beta chains from one sample in a study of T cell repertoires in cytomegalovirus infection. TCRdb ran MiXCR on the reads and lists one entry per CDR3 protein. The sample holds 560,000 or so distinct CDR3 sequences, more than 15% seen once. What was sequenced was CD8+ T cells from PBMCs. These receptors came from a human donor in good health (CMV status not recorded). Some clones in this sample may be carry-over from other donors' samples. The CDR3 runs from the conserved cysteine through the conserved F or W. Fields, in order: J gene, clone size, V gene, D gene, CDR3 length, CDR3 DNA, CDR3 protein. D genes are given only for firm matches. Size is stated for part of the rows, as once, few or many counts, or as a class when the clone is expanded.

TRBJ1-5 | . | TRBV20-1 | . | 13 | TGCAGTGCTCCCACAGGTCGGGGTCAGCCCCAGCATTTT | CSAPTGRGQPQHF
TRBJ1-1 | many | TRBV4-1 | . | 14 | TGCGCCAGCAGCCAAGATATACGGAACACTGAAGCTTTCTTT | CASSQDIRNTEAFF
TRBJ1-6 | . | TRBV10-2 | . | 14 | TGCGCCAGCAGTGACTTTTCGGTGGATTCACCCCTCCACTTT | CASSDFSVDSPLHF
TRBJ1-2 | few | TRBV29-1 | TRBD1 | 13 | TGCAGCGCCCAGACAGGGGTCGTATATGGCTACACCTTC | CSAQTGVVYGYTF
TRBJ2-7 | many | TRBV7-9 | . | 14 | TGTGCCAGCAGCTTGGTGCCAGAGCCCTACGAGCAGTACTTC | CASSLVPEPYEQYF
TRBJ1-1 | few | TRBV10-3 | . | 11 | TGTGCCATCAGCGAGAACACTGAAGCTTTCTTT | CAISENTEAFF
TRBJ1-1 | many | TRBV19 | . | 11 | TGTGCCAGCCCTGTTTACGGTCGGGCTTTCTTT | CASPVYGRAFF
TRBJ1-1 | many | TRBV27 | . | 15 | TGTGCCAGCCTACAGCCAGGGGTAGGGAACACTGAAGCTTTCTTT | CASLQPGVGNTEAFF
TRBJ2-1 | once | TRBV9 | TRBD2 | 16 | TGTGCCAGCAGCGTAGGAAGGACTAGCGGGAGAGATGAGCAGTTCTTC | CASSVGRTSGRDEQFF
TRBJ2-3 | few | TRBV12-3/TRBV12-4 | TRBD2 | 15 | TGTGCCAGCCGCCCCACTAGCGGGGGGATGGATACGCAGTATTTT | CASRPTSGGMDTQYF
TRBJ2-1 | . | TRBV30 | TRBD1 | 14 | TGTGCCTGGAGTGTAGGGCAGGGGGCAGATGAGCAGTTCTTC | CAWSVGQGADEQFF
TRBJ1-1 | few | TRBV27 | TRBD1 | 16 | TGTGCCAGCAGTTTATCCCCCAGGGGGCGCGACACTGAAGCTTTCTTT | CASSLSPRGRDTEAFF
TRBJ2-1 | many | TRBV12-3/TRBV12-4 | . | 15 | TGTGCCAGCAGTTTCTCCCCGGACCCACACAATGAGCAGTTCTTC | CASSFSPDPHNEQFF
TRBJ2-7 | . | TRBV27 | . | 13 | TGTGCCAGCAGCTCCTCGGCCCCCTACGAGCAGTACTTC | CASSSSAPYEQYF
TRBJ1-5 | once | TRBV20-1 | . | 13 | TGCAGTGCTAGCCATACTAGCAATCAGCCCCAGCATTTT | CSASHTSNQPQHF
TRBJ2-3 | many | TRBV15 | . | 15 | TGTGCCACCAGCAAGGTGGGCACCTCCACAGATACGCAGTATTTT | CATSKVGTSTDTQYF
TRBJ1-1 | many | TRBV19 | TRBD1 | 16 | TGTGCCAGTAGTAAGGACAGGTCGGCAAGGGGCACTGAAGCTTTCTTT | CASSKDRSARGTEAFF
TRBJ2-7 | many | TRBV6-2/TRBV6-3 | . | 13 | TGTGCCAGCAGTTATCGGGAGTATTACGAGCAGTACTTC | CASSYREYYEQYF
TRBJ2-3 | many | TRBV7-9 | . | 14 | TGTGCCAGCAGCTTAGGCCTAGCTGCAGATACGCAGTATTTT | CASSLGLAADTQYF
TRBJ2-1 | few | TRBV6-2/TRBV6-3 | TRBD2 | 20 | TGTGCCAGCAGTTACTCGAGTCCCTCGGGACTAGCGGGGGGTTACAATGAGCAGTTCTTC | CASSYSSPSGLAGGYNEQFF
TRBJ2-1 | many | TRBV20-1 | . | 16 | TGCAGTGCTAGAGATCGGTCCGCGGGACCCTACAATGAGCAGTTCTTC | CSARDRSAGPYNEQFF
TRBJ1-4 | . | TRBV7-9 | . | 15 | TGTGCCAGCAGGCCCACCACCTCAACTAATGAAAAACTGTTTTTT | CASRPTTSTNEKLFF
TRBJ1-2 | many | TRBV28 | . | 18 | TGTGCCAGCAGTCCGACCCGATTTCTAGGGAGCCCCGTTGGTGGCTACACCTTC | CASSPTRFLGSPVGGYTF
TRBJ2-7 | many | TRBV10-3 | . | 14 | TGTGCCATCACTGTGGGAGGCGAATCCTACGAGCAGTACTTC | CAITVGGESYEQYF
TRBJ2-2 | . | TRBV19 | . | 16 | TGTGCCAGTAGGGACACGGGACTTATTAACACCGGGGAGCTGTTTTTT | CASRDTGLINTGELFF
TRBJ1-1 | few | TRBV28 | . | 16 | TGTGCCAGCAGTTTGACCCCTGGATTGCTGAACACTGAAGCTTTCTTT | CASSLTPGLLNTEAFF
TRBJ1-2 | many | TRBV12-5 | . | 15 | TGTGCTAGTGACCCCCTGGAGGGGTCCCTCTATGGCTACACCTTC | CASDPLEGSLYGYTF
TRBJ2-3 | many | TRBV7-9 | . | 17 | TGTGCCAGCAGCTCCCCCGGGAGACGATCCGGCGGGGATACGCAGTATTTT | CASSSPGRRSGGDTQYF
TRBJ2-5 | few | TRBV28 | . | 16 | TGTGCCAGCAGTTTCTTCGGGGAAGGGGCGCTGGAGACCCAGTACTTC | CASSFFGEGALETQYF
TRBJ2-1 | few | TRBV30 | . | 13 | TGTGCCTGGAGTGTAAGTCTAGTGAATGAGCAGTTCTTC | CAWSVSLVNEQFF
TRBJ2-7 | many | TRBV4-1 | . | 14 | TGCGCCAGCAGCCTCCGCTCCGGGGCCTACGAGCAGTACTTC | CASSLRSGAYEQYF
TRBJ1-2 | . | TRBV30 | . | 13 | TGTGCCTGGGACAGTGGGAGGATGGATGGCTACACCTTC | CAWDSGRMDGYTF
TRBJ1-2 | few | TRBV10-3 | TRBD1 | 16 | TGTGCCATCAGTGAGTCCACAGGGGGTTCCAACTATGGCTACACCTTC | CAISESTGGSNYGYTF
TRBJ2-2 | many | TRBV7-3 | . | 15 | TGTGCCAGCAGCTTAAAACAGACAAACACCGGGGAGCTGTTTTTT | CASSLKQTNTGELFF
TRBJ1-2 | few | TRBV2 | . | 14 | TGTGCCAGCAGTAACAGGGTGTTGGACTATGGCTACACCTTC | CASSNRVLDYGYTF
TRBJ2-1 | few | TRBV20-1 | TRBD2 | 15 | TGCAGTGCTATAACGGGACTAGCGGGACTCAATGAGCAGTTCTTC | CSAITGLAGLNEQFF
TRBJ1-5 | many | TRBV12-3/TRBV12-4 | . | 14 | TGTGCCAGCAGTACCCGCGGGGACTTACAGCCCCAGCATTTT | CASSTRGDLQPQHF
TRBJ2-7 | . | TRBV5-1 | . | 14 | TGCGCCAGCAGCTTTACAGGGCCGTTGGACGAGCAGTACTTC | CASSFTGPLDEQYF
TRBJ1-2 | many | TRBV7-9 | . | 14 | TGTGCCAGCAGCCCTGGACAGACCTCCTATGGCTACACCTTC | CASSPGQTSYGYTF
TRBJ2-1 | many | TRBV28 | TRBD2 | 17 | TGTGCCAGCAGTTCCTACCTGGCGGGAGGCCAGGACAATGAGCAGTTCTTC | CASSSYLAGGQDNEQFF
TRBJ2-1 | many | TRBV7-3 | TRBD2 | 15 | TGTGCCAGTACCTGGGGGGTAGCGGGGTACAATGAGCAGTTCTTC | CASTWGVAGYNEQFF
TRBJ2-2 | many | TRBV6-4 | . | 15 | TGTGCCAGCAGTGAGGGAGAACAGAACACCGGGGAGCTGTTTTTT | CASSEGEQNTGELFF